The 20 T cell receptor beta chains presented below share a single source sample, sequenced in a study of OX40 agonist ivuxolimab in advanced cancers. Method: immunoSEQ multiplex PCR; TCRdb's copy keeps in-frame clones and lacks some. The table records approximately 60,000 clones, about four fifths of them present only once. Sequenced material: CD4+ or CD8+ T cells sorted from blood, taken in a trial of the OX40 agonist ivuxolimab. The source of these receptors is an adult with an advanced solid tumor such as melanoma, head and neck, liver or kidney cancer.

The rearrangement joins TRBV28 to TRBJ2-6; D could derive from TRBD1 or TRBD2 (6 bases each). The germline V gene has CDR1 MDHEN and CDR2 SYDVKM. Deletions cut 1 base from V and 2 bases from J, with 21 bases between. The CDR3 totals 20 residues. The chain's CDR3 is CASSLSGMGAGSAGANVLTF. The CDR3 DNA is TGTGCCAGCAGTTTATCAGGGATGGGGGCGGGGTCCGCTGGGGCCAACGTCCTGACTTTC.

V usage is TRBV5-4 and J usage is TRBJ1-1, with 10 bases fitting TRBD1. This CDR3 contains 15 residues. V shed 4 bases and J 5 bases; nucleotides not matched to a gene: 8. CDR1 and CDR2 from the germline V gene are SGHNT and YYREEE (reference sequence). CDR3 nucleotides: TGTGCCAGCAGCACAGACAGGGGGCGCGGGACTGAAGCTTTCTTT. Residues: CASSTDRGRGTEAFF. Full variable domain (missing parts from reference TRBV5-4 and TRBJ1-1): ETGVTQSPTHLIKTRGQQVTLRCSSQSGHNTVSWYQQALGQGPQFIFQYYREEENGRGNFPPRFSGLQFPNYSSELNVNALELDDSALYLCASSTDRGRGTEAFFGQGTRLTVV.

This clone was detected only once. This chain uses TRBV4-1 with TRBJ1-2; 7 nucleotides match TRBD1. V shed 0 bases, J shed 4 bases, and the junction held 2 bases outside the gene matches. From germline, CDR1 is MGHRA and CDR2 YSYEKL. This CDR3 has 14 residues. The DNA for the CDR3 is TGCGCCAGCAGCCAAGACAGGGGGAGCTATGGCTACACCTTC. It is translated as CASSQDRGSYGYTF.

This clone was recorded only once. The genes are TRBV21-1 and TRBJ2-7; the table gives TRBD2 as D, unverified against the DNA. TRBV21-1 corresponds to a pseudogene. The CDR3 runs 19 residues. CDR3 protein: CASSKPKRRRGTWRYEQYF. Here the CDR3 DNA reads TGTGCCAGCAGCAAACCCAAACGCCGCCGGGGGACTTGGCGCTACGAGCAGTACTTC.

As for this clone: The sample carries other DNA sequences with the same CDR3. The chain carries TRBV9 and TRBJ1-1; weak D call: TRBD1 (6 bases). The CDR3 length is 14 residues. V shed 0 bases and J shed 2 bases, with 8 bases lying between them. CDR1 is SGDLS, CDR2 YYNGEE, per germline. DNA for the CDR3: TGTGCCAGCAGCGTAGAGGGGGGTAACACTGAAGCTTTCTTT. This codes for CASSVEGGNTEAFF.

J is TRBJ2-7 and V is TRBV7-9; D might be TRBD1 (6 bases). Germline CDR1 reads SEHNR; CDR2 reads FQNEAQ (reference sequence). V gave up 3 bases and J gave up 10 bases, with 16 bases separating them. The CDR3 contains 13 residues. In DNA, the CDR3 is TGTGCCAGCAGCTTCACGGTTGGGACACTCCAGTACTTC. It yields the protein CASSFTVGTLQYF.

The chain couples TRBV7-2 to TRBJ2-1; TRBD2 matches at 14 bases. The CDR3 is made up of 16 amino acids. V was pared by 5 bases and J by 4 bases, with 4 bases of the junction left unmatched. Germline V gene data show CDR1 as SGHTA and CDR2 as FQGNSA. The CDR3 sequence: CASSPRTSGGYNEQFF. The CDR3 region has the DNA TGTGCCAGCAGCCCCAGGACTAGCGGGGGGTACAATGAGCAGTTCTTC.

The chain joins TRBV18 to TRBJ1-5, with TRBD1 matching over 7 bases. J gave up 6 bases and V 4 bases, and 6 bases lay outside the gene matches. The CDR3 has 14 amino acids. Germline V gene lookup returns CDR1 KGHSH and CDR2 LQKENI. The CDR3 bases are TGTGCCAGCTCACTTGACAGGGATGGTCAGCCCCAGCATTTT. Translation: CASSLDRDGQPQHF.

V and J are TRBV5-6 and TRBJ1-1; the D gene is possibly TRBD1 (5 bases). The V end was cut by 1 base, the J end by 1 base, with 14 bases between. The CDR3 has 16 amino acids. The germline V gene encodes CDR1 SGHDT and CDR2 YYEEEE. CDR3 sequence (DNA): TGTGCCAGCAGCTTGTTTGCGGGGCTGGGGAACACTGAAGCTTTCTTT. Its protein is CASSLFAGLGNTEAFF.

This chain connects TRBV18 to TRBJ1-5; D is unresolved. Germline-derived CDR1 and CDR2 are KGHSH and LQKENI. This CDR3 has 16 amino acids. The V end lost 3 bases, the J end lost 1 base, and 13 bases lay between the germline ends. The CDR3 is CASSPFIPESNQPQHF. The CDR3 DNA is TGTGCCAGCTCACCGTTTATCCCGGAAAGCAATCAGCCCCAGCATTTT.

CDR3 residues: CASSSGLAGVTDTQYF. For the CDR3, the DNA is TGCGCCAGCAGCTCGGGACTAGCGGGGGTAACAGATACGCAGTATTTT. This sequence joins TRBV5-1 and TRBJ2-3; 14 bases agree with TRBD2. This CDR3 has 16 residues. From germline, CDR1 is SGHRS and CDR2 YFSETQ. The ends lost 3 bases at V and 3 bases at J; junction bases unmatched: 3.

The rearrangement joins TRBV7-2 to TRBJ2-7, with 9 bases that match TRBD1. The junction had 11 bases not matched to a gene; V was cut back by 6 bases and J by 2 bases. The CDR3 has 16 amino acids. Germline CDR1 SGHTA, CDR2 FQGNSA. Written as DNA, the CDR3 is TGTGCCAGCAGTGAGAGAGGAGGACAGGGGCCCTACGAGCAGTACTTC. Translated, it gives CASSERGGQGPYEQYF. Using reference TRBV7-2 and TRBJ2-7 for the parts outside the CDR3, the full variable domain is GAGVSQSPSNKVTEKGKDVELRCDPISGHTALYWYRQSLGQGLEFLIYFQGNSAPDKSGLPSDRFSAERTGGSVSTLTIQRTQQEDSAVYLCASSERGGQGPYEQYFGPGTRLTVT.

Regarding this clone: Different DNA sequences within this sample yield the same CDR3. V gene TRBV2 combines with J gene TRBJ1-1; the D is unclear. CDR1 is SNHLY, CDR2 FYNNEI, per germline. The CDR3 spans 12 residues. The V and J ends lost 8 bases and 6 bases respectively, with 13 bases between them. This CDR3 is CASHSGFSEAFF. The CDR3 DNA reads as TGTGCCAGCCACAGTGGCTTCTCTGAAGCTTTCTTT. Filled out from reference TRBV2 and TRBJ1-1, the complete variable domain reads EPEVTQTPSHQVTQMGQEVILRCVPISNHLYFYWYRQILGQKVEFLVSFYNNEISEKSEIFDDQFSVERPDGSNFTLKIRSTKLEDSAMYFCASHSGFSEAFFGQGTRLTVV.

CDR3 nucleotides: TGTGCCAGTAGTATAGGGCTAGCAACTTCGGAGACCCAGTACTTC. It yields the protein CASSIGLATSETQYF. V gene TRBV19 combines with J gene TRBJ2-5, with D possibly TRBD2 on 5 matching bases. Deletions cut 1 base from V and 5 bases from J, with 14 bases between. Germline V gives CDR1 LNHDA, CDR2 SQIVND (reference sequence). This CDR3 has 15 amino acids. Variable domain in full (rest from reference TRBV19 and TRBJ2-5): DGGITQSPKYLFRKEGQNVTLSCEQNLNHDAMYWYRQDPGQGLRLIYYSQIVNDFQKGDIAEGYSVSREKKESFPLTVTSAQKNPTAFYLCASSIGLATSETQYFGPGTRLLVL.

V gene TRBV7-2 combines with J gene TRBJ2-7; D is possibly TRBD1 or TRBD2 (5 bases each). CDR1 is SGHTA, CDR2 FQGNSA, per germline. The CDR3 covers 14 residues. Trimming removed 7 bases from V and 5 bases from J, with 18 bases in between. Here the CDR3 DNA reads TGTGCCAGCACCTCCAGCGCGTGGGGGAACGAGCAGTACTTC. Amino acid sequence: CASTSSAWGNEQYF.

The gene calls are TRBV6-4 and TRBJ1-1; maybe TRBD1 (6 bases). CDR1 and CDR2 (germline): MRHNA, SNTAGT. CDR3 length: 15 amino acids. V lost 6 bases and J lost 4, with 18 bases in between. The CDR3 DNA sequence: TGTGCCAGCAGAGCGGAGGGGGACCTGGGCACTGAAGCTTTCTTT. Translated, it gives CASRAEGDLGTEAFF.

CDR3 bases: TGTGCCAGCAGGACAGGCTCCAGCTCTGGAAACACCATATATTTT. It encodes CASRTGSSSGNTIYF. This rearrangement joins TRBV27 to TRBJ1-3; a weak D match, TRBD1 (6 bases). V lost 6 bases, J lost 0 bases, and 12 bases lay in between. The CDR3 is made up of 15 amino acids. Germline lookup yields CDR1 MNHEY and CDR2 SMNVEV (reference sequence).

The chain combines TRBV28 with TRBJ1-4; D unclear. Trimming cost V 3 bases and J 7 bases, with 9 bases left between them. In germline, CDR1 is MDHEN, CDR2 SYDVKM. This CDR3 is built from 13 residues. CDR3 DNA sequence: TGTGCCAGCAGTTTCGGTGTGCGTGAAAAACTGTTTTTT. The encoded protein is CASSFGVREKLFF. Looking up the rest from reference TRBV28 and TRBJ1-4 gives the full variable domain: DVKVTQSSRYLVKRTGEKVFLECVQDMDHENMFWYRQDPGLGLRLIYFSYDVKMKEKGDIPEGYSVSREKKERFSLILESASTNQTSMYLCASSFGVREKLFFGSGTQLSVL.

The J gene is TRBJ2-2, the V gene TRBV13; perhaps TRBD1 as D (5 bases). The germline V gene encodes CDR1 PRHDT and CDR2 FYEKMQ (reference sequence). CDR3 size: 15 residues. Trimming cost V 5 bases and J 6 bases, with 16 bases left between them. Here the CDR3 reads CASSIGLTVSGELFF. The CDR3 DNA is TGTGCCAGCAGCATCGGTTTGACAGTTTCCGGGGAGCTGTTTTTT.

Note on this clone: Distinct nucleotide sequences in the sample also encode this CDR3. The chain joins TRBV7-9 to TRBJ1-1; 11 bases fit TRBD1. J gave up 6 bases and V 5 bases, and 5 bases lay outside the gene matches. Germline values: CDR1 SEHNR, CDR2 FQNEAQ (reference sequence). The length of the CDR3 is 14 residues. The CDR3 sequence: CASSRGQGGSEAFF. Written as DNA, the CDR3 is TGTGCCAGCAGCCGGGGACAGGGGGGATCTGAAGCTTTCTTT. Full variable domain (missing parts from reference TRBV7-9 and TRBJ1-1): DTGVSQNPRHKITKRGQNVTFRCDPISEHNRLYWYRQTLGQGPEFLTYFQNEAQLEKSRLLSDRFSAERPKGSFSTLEIQRTEQGDSAMYLCASSRGQGGSEAFFGQGTRLTVV.